This T cell receptor (beta chain) was captured in a study of blood T cell repertoires in COVID-19. Overall study: The study drew acute and convalescent COVID-19 samples from the United States, Italy and Spain.

In the authors' methods: How many nucleated cells were present was estimated from reference gene primer amplification. Clones were read by immunoSEQ multiplex PCR, and TCRdb kept only the in-frame ones, dropping some. That table supplies the V and J calls and clone size; D and trimming were determined from the DNA. Of fewer than 250,000 clones in the sample, approximately 84% were seen once. The CDR3 loop spans 15 amino acids. Germline V gives CDR1 SGHTA, CDR2 FQGTGA. Unmatched junction bases numbered 7, after V lost 5 bases and J lost 1 base. The genes are TRBV7-3 and TRBJ1-1; 7 bases align to TRBD1. This clonotype originated in a man over 45 with acute or convalescent COVID-19. The sequencing sample was made of peripheral blood. Here the CDR3 DNA reads TGTGCCAGCAGCCCTACAGGGGCCGCGAACACTGAAGCTTTCTTT. Its translation: CASSPTGAANTEAFF.